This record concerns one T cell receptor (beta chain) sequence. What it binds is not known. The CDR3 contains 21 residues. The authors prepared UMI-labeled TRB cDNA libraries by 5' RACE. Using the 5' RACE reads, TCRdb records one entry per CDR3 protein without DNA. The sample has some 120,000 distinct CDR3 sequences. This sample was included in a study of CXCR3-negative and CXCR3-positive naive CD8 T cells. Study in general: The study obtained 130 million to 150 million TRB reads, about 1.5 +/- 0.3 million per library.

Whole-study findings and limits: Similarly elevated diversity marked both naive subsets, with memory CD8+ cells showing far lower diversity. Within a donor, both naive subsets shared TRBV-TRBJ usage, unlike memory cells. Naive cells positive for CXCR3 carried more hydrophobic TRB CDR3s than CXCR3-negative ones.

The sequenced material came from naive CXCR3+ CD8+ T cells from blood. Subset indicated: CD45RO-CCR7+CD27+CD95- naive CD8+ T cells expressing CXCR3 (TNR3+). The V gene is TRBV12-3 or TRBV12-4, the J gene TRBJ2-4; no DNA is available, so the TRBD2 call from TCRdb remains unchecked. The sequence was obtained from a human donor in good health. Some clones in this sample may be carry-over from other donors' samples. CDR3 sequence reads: CASSLVVARATNRLAKNIQYF.